This entry is about one TCR beta chain. V was clipped by 10 bases and J by 1 base, with 13 bases between them. This CDR3 is 13 amino acids long. From germline, CDR1 is ENHRY and CDR2 SYGVKD. The sample is drawn from a study of blood T cell repertoires in COVID-19. TCRdb's copy holds only in-frame clones and misses some; the assay was immunoSEQ multiplex PCR. The sample has nearly 100,000 clones, approximately 86% seen once; the top ten hold under 2%. The gene calls are TRBV10-3 and TRBJ2-5; tentative D call: TRBD2 (5 bases). What was sequenced was peripheral blood. The sequence was obtained from a man older than 75 with acute or convalescent COVID-19. The CDR3 spells CATERVFQETQYF. For the CDR3, the DNA is TGTGCCACCGAGAGGGTATTCCAAGAGACCCAGTACTTC.